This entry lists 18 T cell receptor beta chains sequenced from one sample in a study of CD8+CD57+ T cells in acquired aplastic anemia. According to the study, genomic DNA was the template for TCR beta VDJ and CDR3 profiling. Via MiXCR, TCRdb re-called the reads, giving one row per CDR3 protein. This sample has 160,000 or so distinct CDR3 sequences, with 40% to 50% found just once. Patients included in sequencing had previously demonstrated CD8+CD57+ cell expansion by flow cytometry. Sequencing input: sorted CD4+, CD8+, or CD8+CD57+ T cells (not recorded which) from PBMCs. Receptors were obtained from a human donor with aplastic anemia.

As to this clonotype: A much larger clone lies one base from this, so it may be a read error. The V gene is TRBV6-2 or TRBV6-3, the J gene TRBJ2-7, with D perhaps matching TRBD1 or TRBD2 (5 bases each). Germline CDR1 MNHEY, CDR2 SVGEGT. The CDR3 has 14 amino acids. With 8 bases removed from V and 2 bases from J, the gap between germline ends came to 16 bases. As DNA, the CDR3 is TGTGCCAGCGGAAGGGCAGGGAGTCCCTACGAGCAGTACTTC. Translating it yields CASGRAGSPYEQYF.

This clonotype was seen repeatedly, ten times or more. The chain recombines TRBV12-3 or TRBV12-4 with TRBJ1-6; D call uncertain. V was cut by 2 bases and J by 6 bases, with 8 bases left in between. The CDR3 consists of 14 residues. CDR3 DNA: TGTGCCAGCAGTTTAAGTTCGGCTAATTCACCCCTCCACTTT. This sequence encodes CASSLSSANSPLHF.

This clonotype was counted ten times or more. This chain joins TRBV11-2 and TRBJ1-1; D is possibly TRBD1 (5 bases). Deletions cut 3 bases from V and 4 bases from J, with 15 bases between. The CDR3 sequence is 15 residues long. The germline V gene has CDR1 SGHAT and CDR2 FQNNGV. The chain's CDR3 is CASSFGEGLGTEAFF. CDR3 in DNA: TGTGCCAGCAGCTTCGGAGAGGGGCTGGGCACTGAAGCTTTCTTT.

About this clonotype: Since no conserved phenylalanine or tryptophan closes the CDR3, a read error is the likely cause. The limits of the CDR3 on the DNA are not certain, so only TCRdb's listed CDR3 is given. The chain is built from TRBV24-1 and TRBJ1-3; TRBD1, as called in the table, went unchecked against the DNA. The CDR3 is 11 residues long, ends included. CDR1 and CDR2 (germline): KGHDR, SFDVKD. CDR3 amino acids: CATSDPDTFFS.

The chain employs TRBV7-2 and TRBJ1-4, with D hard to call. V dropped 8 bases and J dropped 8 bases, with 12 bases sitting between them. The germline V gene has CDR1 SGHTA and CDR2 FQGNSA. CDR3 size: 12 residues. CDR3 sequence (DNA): TGTGCCAGCGTCTTAGTAGACGAAAAACTGTTTTTT. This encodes CASVLVDEKLFF.

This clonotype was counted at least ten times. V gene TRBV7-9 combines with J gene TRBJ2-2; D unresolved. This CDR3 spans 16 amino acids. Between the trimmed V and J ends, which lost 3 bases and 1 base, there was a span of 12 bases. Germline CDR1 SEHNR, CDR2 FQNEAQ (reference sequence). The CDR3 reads CASSFVGLENTGELFF. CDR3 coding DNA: TGTGCCAGCAGCTTCGTAGGATTAGAGAACACCGGGGAGCTGTTTTTT.

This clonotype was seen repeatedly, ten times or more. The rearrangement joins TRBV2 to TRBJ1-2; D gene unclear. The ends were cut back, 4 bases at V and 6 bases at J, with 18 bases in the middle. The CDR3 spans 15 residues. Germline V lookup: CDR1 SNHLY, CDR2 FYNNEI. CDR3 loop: CASSAEAIGNHGYTF. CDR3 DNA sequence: TGTGCCAGCAGTGCCGAGGCCATAGGAAATCATGGCTACACCTTC.

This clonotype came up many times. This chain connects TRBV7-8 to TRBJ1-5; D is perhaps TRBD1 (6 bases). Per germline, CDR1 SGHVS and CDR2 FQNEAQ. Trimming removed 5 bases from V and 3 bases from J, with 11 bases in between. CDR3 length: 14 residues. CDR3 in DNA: TGTGCCAGCAGCCTCGGACAGAACAATCAGCCCCAGCATTTT. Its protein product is CASSLGQNNQPQHF.

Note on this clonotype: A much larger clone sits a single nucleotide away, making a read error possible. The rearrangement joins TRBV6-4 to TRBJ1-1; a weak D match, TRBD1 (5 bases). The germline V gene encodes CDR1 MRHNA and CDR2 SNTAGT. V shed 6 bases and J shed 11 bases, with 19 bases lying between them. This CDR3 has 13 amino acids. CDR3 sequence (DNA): TGTGCCAGCAGCATCCAGCGGGGCAACTTGGCTTTCTTT. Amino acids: CASSIQRGNLAFF.

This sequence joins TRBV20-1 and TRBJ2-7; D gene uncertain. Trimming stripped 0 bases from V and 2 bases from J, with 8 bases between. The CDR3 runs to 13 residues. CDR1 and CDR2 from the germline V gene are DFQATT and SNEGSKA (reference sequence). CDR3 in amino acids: CSARELRAYEQYF. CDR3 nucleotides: TGCAGTGCTAGAGAGTTACGCGCCTACGAGCAGTACTTC.

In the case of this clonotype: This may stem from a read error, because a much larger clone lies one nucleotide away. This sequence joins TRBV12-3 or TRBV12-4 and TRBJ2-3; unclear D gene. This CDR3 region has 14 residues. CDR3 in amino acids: CASSLLQRTDAQYF. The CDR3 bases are TGTGCCAGCAGTTTACTCCAAAGAACAGATGCGCAGTATTTT.

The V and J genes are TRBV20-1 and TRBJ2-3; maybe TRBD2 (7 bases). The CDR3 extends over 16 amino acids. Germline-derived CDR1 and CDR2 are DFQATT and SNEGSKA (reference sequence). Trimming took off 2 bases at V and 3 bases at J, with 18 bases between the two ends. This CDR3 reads CSARRGGARETDTQYF. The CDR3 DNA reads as TGCAGTGCTAGAAGAGGGGGGGCTCGAGAGACAGATACGCAGTATTTT.

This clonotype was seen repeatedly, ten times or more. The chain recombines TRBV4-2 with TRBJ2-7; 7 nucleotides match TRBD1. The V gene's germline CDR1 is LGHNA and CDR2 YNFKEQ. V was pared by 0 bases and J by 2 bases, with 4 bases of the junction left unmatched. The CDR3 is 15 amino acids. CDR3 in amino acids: CASSQDQGVTYEQYF. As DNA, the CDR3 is TGTGCCAGCAGCCAAGATCAGGGGGTCACCTACGAGCAGTACTTC.

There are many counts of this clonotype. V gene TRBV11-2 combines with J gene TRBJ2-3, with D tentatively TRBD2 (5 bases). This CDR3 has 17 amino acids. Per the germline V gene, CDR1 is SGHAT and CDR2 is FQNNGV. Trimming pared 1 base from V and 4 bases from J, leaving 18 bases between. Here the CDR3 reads CASSLGSFGSRPDTQYF. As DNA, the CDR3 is TGTGCCAGCAGCTTAGGGAGTTTTGGGAGTCGGCCAGATACGCAGTATTTT.

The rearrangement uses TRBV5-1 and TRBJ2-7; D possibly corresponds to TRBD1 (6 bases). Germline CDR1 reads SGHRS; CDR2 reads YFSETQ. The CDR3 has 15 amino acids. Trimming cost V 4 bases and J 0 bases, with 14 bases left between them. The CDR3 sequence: CASSHNDRNSYEQYF. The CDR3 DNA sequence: TGCGCCAGCAGCCACAATGACAGGAACTCCTACGAGCAGTACTTC.

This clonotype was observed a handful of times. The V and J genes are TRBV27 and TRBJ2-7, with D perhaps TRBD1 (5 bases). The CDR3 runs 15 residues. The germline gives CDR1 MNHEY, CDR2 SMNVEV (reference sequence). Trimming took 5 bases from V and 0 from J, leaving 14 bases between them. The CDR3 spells CASSPLGQSSYEQYF. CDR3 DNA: TGTGCCAGCAGTCCCCTGGGGCAGAGCTCCTACGAGCAGTACTTC.

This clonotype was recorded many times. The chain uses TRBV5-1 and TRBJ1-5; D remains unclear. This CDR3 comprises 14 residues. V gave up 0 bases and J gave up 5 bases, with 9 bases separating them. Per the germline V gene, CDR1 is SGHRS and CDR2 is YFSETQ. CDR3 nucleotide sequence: TGCGCCAGCAGCTTGGCGGGCGGTTATCAGCCCCAGCATTTT. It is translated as CASSLAGGYQPQHF. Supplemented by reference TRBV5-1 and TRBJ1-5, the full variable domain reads KAGVTQTPRYLIKTRGQQVTLSCSPISGHRSVSWYQQTPGQGLQFLFEYFSETQRNKGNFPGRFSGRQFSNSRSEMNVSTLELGDSALYLCASSLAGGYQPQHFGDGTRLSIL.

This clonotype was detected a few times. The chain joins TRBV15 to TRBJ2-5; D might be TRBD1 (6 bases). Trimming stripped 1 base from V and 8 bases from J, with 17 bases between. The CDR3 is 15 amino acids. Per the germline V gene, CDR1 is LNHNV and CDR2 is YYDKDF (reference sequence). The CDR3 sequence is CATSRVDGRGKTQYF. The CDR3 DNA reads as TGTGCCACCAGCAGAGTTGACGGAAGGGGGAAAACCCAGTACTTC. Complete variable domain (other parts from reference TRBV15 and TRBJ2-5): DAMVIQNPRYQVTQFGKPVTLSCSQTLNHNVMYWYQQKSSQAPKLLFHYYDKDFNNEADTPDNFQSRRPNTSFCFLDIRSPGLGDTAMYLCATSRVDGRGKTQYFGPGTRLLVL.